A selection of T cell receptor beta chains follows, all from one sample in a study of control samples from healthy donors and cancer patients. Assay used: immunoSEQ multiplex PCR; TCRdb lists only in-frame clones, some missing. The sample has roughly 81,000 clones, approximately 80% seen once. The material sequenced was PBMCs. The receptors come from a man aged 55 to 70 with head and neck cancer. Each CDR3 is given with its conserved first and last residue. The D gene is left open where the match is weak. Expanded clones are given a class, and other clones once, few, many or no size at all.

V gene	J gene	clone size	D gene	CDR3 DNA	CDR3 protein
TRBV19	TRBJ2-1	.	TRBD2	TGTGCCAGTCGTAGAGAGGGGATTAGCGGGAGGGCCACCTCCTACAATGAGCAGTTCTTC	CASRREGISGRATSYNEQFF
TRBV11-2	TRBJ2-1	.	.	TGTGCCAGCAGCTTAGAACGGCTAGCGACGACTAGGGAGCAGTTCTTC	CASSLERLATTREQFF
TRBV10-3	TRBJ2-7	.	.	TGTGCCATCAGTGAGTCTCAATACGAGCAGTACTTC	CAISESQYEQYF
TRBV5-1	TRBJ2-1	.	.	TGCGCCAGCAGGGACGGTACTTTTGGGGATGAGCAGTTCTTC	CASRDGTFGDEQFF
TRBV18	TRBJ1-1	.	.	TGTGCCAGCTCACCACAGGGGACCAGGCTCATGAACACTGAAGCTTTCTTT	CASSPQGTRLMNTEAFF
TRBV27	TRBJ2-7	.	.	TGTGCCAGCAGCGACAGCTCCTACGAGCAGTACTTC	CASSDSSYEQYF
TRBV6-6	TRBJ1-5	.	TRBD1	TGTGCCGAAGGAGCAGGGGGCATGCCCCAGCATTTT	CAEGAGGMPQHF
TRBV12-3/TRBV12-4	TRBJ2-7	.	.	TGTGCCAGCAGCCGACACGGAAATTACGAGCAGTACTTC	CASSRHGNYEQYF
TRBV6-4	TRBJ2-6	many	.	TGTGCCAGCAGTGATAACTCTGGGGCCAACGTCCTGACTTTC	CASSDNSGANVLTF
TRBV6-5	TRBJ1-5	.	.	TGTGCCAGCAGAGGCGACCGTACAAATCAGCCCCAGCATTTT	CASRGDRTNQPQHF
TRBV29-1	TRBJ1-2	.	TRBD1	TGCAGCGTTGTGCCGGGACAGGGTAGAGGCTACACCTTC	CSVVPGQGRGYTF
TRBV27	TRBJ2-4	.	.	TGTGCCAGCAGTTTAGGGGGCCCCACGGGGGACATTCAGTACTTC	CASSLGGPTGDIQYF
TRBV28	TRBJ2-7	.	.	TGTGCCAGCAGTAGAGGACATCTCTACGAGCAGTACTTC	CASSRGHLYEQYF
TRBV30	TRBJ2-1	.	.	TGTGCCTGGAATGGGGGCGCGGTAGGCAATGAGCAGTTCTTC	CAWNGGAVGNEQFF
TRBV4-2	TRBJ2-1	.	TRBD2	TGTGCCAGCAGCCAGGGTGTGACTAGCGGGGAGCAGTTCTTC	CASSQGVTSGEQFF
TRBV5-1	TRBJ1-2	.	.	TGCGCCAGCAGCTTGGCACCGGAGGGTGGCTACACCTTC	CASSLAPEGGYTF
TRBV19	TRBJ2-3	.	.	TGTGCCAGCTCTAGGGGCCGGGAAGATACGCAGTATTTT	CASSRGREDTQYF
TRBV4-2	TRBJ1-1	few	.	TGTGCCAGCAGCCCAGACAGCTCCGGAGCTTTCTTT	CASSPDSSGAFF
TRBV28	TRBJ1-2	.	.	TGTGCCAGCAGTTTACCCCAGGGTTATGGCTACACCTTC	CASSLPQGYGYTF
TRBV23-1	TRBJ2-7	.	.	TGCGCCAGCAACCTTACGCGGAGCTCCTACGAGCAGTACTTC	CASNLTRSSYEQYF
TRBV4-1	TRBJ2-7	.	.	TGCGCCAGCAGCCCCTGGGTGCCAGCGGGCGGTGAGCAGTACTTC	CASSPWVPAGGEQYF
TRBV9	TRBJ2-1	few	TRBD2	TGTGCCAGCAGCGTTCTAGCGGGAATCTACAATGAGCAGTTCTTC	CASSVLAGIYNEQFF